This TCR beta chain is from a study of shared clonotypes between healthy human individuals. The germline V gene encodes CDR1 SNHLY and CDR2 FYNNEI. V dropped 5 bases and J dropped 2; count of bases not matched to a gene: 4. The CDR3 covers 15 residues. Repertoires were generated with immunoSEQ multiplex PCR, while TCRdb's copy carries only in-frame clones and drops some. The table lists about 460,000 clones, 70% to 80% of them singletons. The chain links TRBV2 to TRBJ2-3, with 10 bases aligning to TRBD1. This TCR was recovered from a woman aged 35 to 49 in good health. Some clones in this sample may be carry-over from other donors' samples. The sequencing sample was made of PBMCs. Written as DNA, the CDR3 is TGTGCCAGCAGTATGGACAGGGGGGCCACAGATACGCAGTATTTT. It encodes CASSMDRGATDTQYF.